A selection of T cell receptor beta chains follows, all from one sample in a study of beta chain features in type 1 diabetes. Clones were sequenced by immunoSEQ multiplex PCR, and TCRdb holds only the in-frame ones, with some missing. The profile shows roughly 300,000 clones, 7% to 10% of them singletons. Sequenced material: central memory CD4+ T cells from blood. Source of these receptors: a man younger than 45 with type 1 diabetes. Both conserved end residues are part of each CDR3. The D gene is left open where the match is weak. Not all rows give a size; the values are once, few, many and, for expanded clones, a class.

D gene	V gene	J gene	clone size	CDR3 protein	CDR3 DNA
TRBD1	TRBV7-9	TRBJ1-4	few	CASSRTGGDEKLFF	TGTGCCAGCAGCCGGACAGGTGGGGATGAAAAACTGTTTTTT
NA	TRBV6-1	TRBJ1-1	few	CASIRQAMNTEAFF	TGTGCCAGCATTCGACAGGCGATGAACACTGAAGCTTTCTTT
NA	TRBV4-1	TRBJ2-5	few	CASSQGGLRVGETQYF	TGCGCCAGCAGCCAAGGGGGACTTCGGGTCGGGGAGACCCAGTACTTC
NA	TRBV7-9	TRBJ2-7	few	CASSLTQGYEQYF	TGTGCCAGCAGCTTAACGCAGGGCTACGAGCAGTACTTC
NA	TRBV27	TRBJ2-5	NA	CASSGQRGETQYF	TGTGCCAGCAGTGGACAGCGGGGAGAGACCCAGTACTTC
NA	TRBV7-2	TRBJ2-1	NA	CASQADPNDNEQFF	TGTGCCAGCCAAGCTGACCCGAACGACAATGAGCAGTTCTTC
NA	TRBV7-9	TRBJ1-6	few	CASGTGAGNSPLHF	TGTGCCAGCGGTACTGGGGCAGGCAATTCACCCCTCCACTTT
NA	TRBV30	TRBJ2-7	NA	CAWSAGPQQYF	TGTGCCTGGAGTGCCGGTCCCCAGCAGTACTTC
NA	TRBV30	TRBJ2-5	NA	CAWRAVQETQYF	TGTGCCTGGAGGGCAGTGCAAGAGACCCAGTACTTC
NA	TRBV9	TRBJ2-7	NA	CASSAQVQGPNYEQYF	TGTGCCAGCAGCGCCCAGGTACAGGGCCCTAACTACGAGCAGTACTTC
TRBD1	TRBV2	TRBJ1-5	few	CASSDSGQGNQPQHF	TGTGCCAGCAGCGATTCGGGACAGGGGAATCAGCCCCAGCATTTT